This T cell receptor beta chain was sequenced for a study of T cell changes during pregnancy in multiple sclerosis. Losses at the gene ends were 5 bases for V and 5 bases for J; bases not matched to a gene: 4. The CDR3 spans 13 residues. Germline CDR1 is SEHNR and CDR2 is FQNEAQ (reference sequence). This clone was counted a few times. TCRdb's copy holds only in-frame clones and misses some; the assay was immunoSEQ multiplex PCR. In the table there are tens of thousands of clones, around 92% of which are singletons. The sample was peripheral blood, taken in the third trimester of pregnancy. This chain connects TRBV7-9 to TRBJ1-1; TRBD1 agrees at 8 bases. This TCR was sampled from a female donor in good health, enrolled as a control in a pregnancy study. The CDR3 DNA is TGTGCCAGCAGCGGAACAGGGGGAACTGAAGCTTTCTTT. The encoded protein is CASSGTGGTEAFF. Full variable domain (remainder filled in from reference TRBV7-9 and TRBJ1-1): DTGVSQNPRHKITKRGQNVTFRCDPISEHNRLYWYRQTLGQGPEFLTYFQNEAQLEKSRLLSDRFSAERPKGSFSTLEIQRTEQGDSAMYLCASSGTGGTEAFFGQGTRLTVV.